Reported below is one T cell receptor (beta chain). In germline, CDR1 is MRHNA, CDR2 SNTAGT. This CDR3 spans 15 amino acids. V lost 2 bases and J lost 7; bases outside the gene matches: 6. Vbeta (60) and Jbeta (13) primers were used in the PCR. Generated by immunoSEQ multiplex PCR, the TCRdb table keeps only in-frame clones and is missing some. The table records about 160,000 clones, approximately 78% of them present only once. This specimen comes from a study of cytomegalovirus exposure and HLA in healthy donors. The receptor was derived from a girl aged 2 to 10 in good health and CMV-seropositive. The chain couples TRBV6-4 to TRBJ2-1, with 9 bases fitting TRBD2. The sample comprised PBMCs. CDR3 nucleotides: TGTGCCAGCAGTGACGGCGCGGGAGGGGGGAATGAGCAGTTCTTC. Encoded protein: CASSDGAGGGNEQFF.